These 22 T cell receptor beta chains were all obtained from the same sample, sequenced in a study of blood T cell repertoires in COVID-19. Assay: immunoSEQ multiplex PCR; the TCRdb copy retains only in-frame clones and omits some. The table includes 90,000 or so clones, over 80% detected once. Sequencing input: peripheral blood. Receptor source: a human donor in a cohort sampled during active COVID-19.

V gene TRBV5-1 combines with J gene TRBJ1-6; no reliable D call. V lost 6 bases to trimming and J lost 7 bases, with 20 bases between them. The CDR3 loop spans 16 amino acids. CDR1 is SGHRS, CDR2 YFSETQ, per germline. This chain's CDR3 is CASTLSTRGFNSPLHF. The DNA for the CDR3 is TGCGCCAGCACCCTCTCAACCCGGGGTTTCAATTCACCCCTCCACTTT. The whole variable domain, remainder taken from reference TRBV5-1 and TRBJ1-6, is KAGVTQTPRYLIKTRGQQVTLSCSPISGHRSVSWYQQTPGQGLQFLFEYFSETQRNKGNFPGRFSGRQFSNSRSEMNVSTLELGDSALYLCASTLSTRGFNSPLHFGNGTRLTVT.

V and J are TRBV20-1 and TRBJ1-6; 8 nucleotides align to TRBD1. Per the germline V gene, CDR1 is DFQATT and CDR2 is SNEGSKA (reference sequence). The V segment lost 3 bases and the J segment 5 bases; nucleotides outside the gene matches: 6. This CDR3 has 15 residues. The CDR3 region has the DNA TGCAGTGCTAGTTCCAGGGGGCCGAATAATTCACCCCTCCACTTT. This gives the protein CSASSRGPNNSPLHF.

Comments on this clone: Other DNA sequences in this specimen translate into the identical CDR3. V is TRBV2 and J is TRBJ1-1, with TRBD1 identical over 7 bases. The CDR3 contains 17 residues. Looked up from germline, CDR1 is SNHLY and CDR2 is FYNNEI. V lost 2 bases and J lost 2; bases outside the gene matches: 11. CDR3 nucleotide sequence: TGTGCCAGCAGTGAACAGTGGGGGCAGGGGGGCAACACTGAAGCTTTCTTT. Translating gives CASSEQWGQGGNTEAFF.

Only one count was recorded for this clone. The chain recombines TRBV5-4 with TRBJ2-7; D is unclear. The V and J ends lost 4 bases and 3 bases respectively, with 5 bases between them. Germline assignment: CDR1 SGHNT and CDR2 YYREEE (reference sequence). The CDR3 runs to 11 residues. In nucleotides, the CDR3 is TGTGCCAGCAGCATTTACTACGAGCAGTACTTC. Translated: CASSIYYEQYF.

The V and J genes are TRBV19 and TRBJ2-7; a weak D match, TRBD2 (5 bases). Trimming removed 7 bases at V and 0 bases at J, with 16 bases between. In germline, CDR1 is LNHDA, CDR2 SQIVND (reference sequence). The CDR3 has 15 residues. As DNA, the CDR3 is TGTGCCAGTACACTAGGGTCAGGCCCCTCCTACGAGCAGTACTTC. It codes for CASTLGSGPSYEQYF.

The chain couples TRBV5-1 to TRBJ1-1, with D tentatively TRBD1 (5 bases). This CDR3 is 14 amino acids long. Germline CDR1 reads SGHRS; CDR2 reads YFSETQ. V was shortened by 0 bases and J by 3 bases, with 9 bases between the two germline ends. Here the CDR3 reads CASSLVGDDTEAFF. The CDR3 DNA follows: TGCGCCAGCAGCTTGGTAGGGGATGACACTGAAGCTTTCTTT. Drawing the rest from reference TRBV5-1 and TRBJ1-1, the complete variable domain is KAGVTQTPRYLIKTRGQQVTLSCSPISGHRSVSWYQQTPGQGLQFLFEYFSETQRNKGNFPGRFSGRQFSNSRSEMNVSTLELGDSALYLCASSLVGDDTEAFFGQGTRLTVV.

This sequence joins TRBV5-4 and TRBJ2-7; 11 nucleotides align to TRBD1. Trimming took 4 bases from V and 0 from J; bases not matched to a gene: 3. Germline V gene sequence: CDR1 SGHNT, CDR2 YYREEE (reference sequence). The CDR3 is 15 residues long. CDR3 sequence: CASSPGQGDSYEQYF. The CDR3 bases are TGTGCCAGCAGCCCGGGACAGGGGGACTCCTACGAGCAGTACTTC. Full variable domain (remainder filled in from reference TRBV5-4 and TRBJ2-7): ETGVTQSPTHLIKTRGQQVTLRCSSQSGHNTVSWYQQALGQGPQFIFQYYREEENGRGNFPPRFSGLQFPNYSSELNVNALELDDSALYLCASSPGQGDSYEQYFGPGTRLTVT.

The chain carries TRBV28 and TRBJ2-3; TRBD2 matches 9 bases. V was clipped by 4 bases and J by 3 bases; unmatched bases: 5. The CDR3 loop spans 15 amino acids. Per germline, CDR1 MDHEN and CDR2 SYDVKM. This CDR3 reads CASSSPAGGTDTQYF. The CDR3 bases are TGTGCCAGCAGTTCCCCCGCGGGAGGGACAGATACGCAGTATTTT.

Turning to this clone: This same CDR3 is encoded by further DNA sequences in the sample. The chain joins TRBV6-2 or TRBV6-3 to TRBJ2-3; possibly TRBD2 for D (6 bases). Between the trimmed V and J ends, which lost 1 base and 2 bases, there was a span of 10 bases. Germline CDR1 MNHEY, CDR2 SVGEGT. This CDR3 is 15 amino acids long. CDR3 sequence (DNA): TGTGCCAGCAGTTACTTGGCGGGATTCACAGATACGCAGTATTTT. This sequence encodes CASSYLAGFTDTQYF.

The rearrangement uses TRBV7-2 and TRBJ1-6, with 7 bases lining up with TRBD1. CDR3 size: 15 residues. The ends lost 1 base at V and 8 bases at J; junction bases unmatched: 5. Germline V gene sequence: CDR1 SGHTA, CDR2 FQGNSA. In DNA, the CDR3 is TGTGCCAGCAGCTTAGTAGGAGGGGGCGATTCACCCCTCCACTTT. This sequence encodes CASSLVGGGDSPLHF.

This clone was recorded once. V usage is TRBV4-3 and J usage is TRBJ1-5; D not resolved. This CDR3 is built from 16 residues. The germline CDR1 and CDR2 sequences are LGHNA and YSLEER. Trimming left V 0 bases short and J 1 base short, with 10 bases between. This CDR3 is CASSQEALISNQPQHF. The CDR3, as DNA: TGCGCCAGCAGCCAAGAAGCCCTTATAAGCAATCAGCCCCAGCATTTT.

The chain has TRBV7-2 and TRBJ2-1; 11 bases are shared with TRBD2. Per the germline V gene, CDR1 is SGHTA and CDR2 is FQGNSA. J gave up 7 bases and V 2 bases, and 1 base lay outside the gene matches. CDR3 length: 14 residues. The CDR3 nucleotides are TGTGCCAGCAGCTTAACTAGCGGGGGTAATGAGCAGTTCTTC. Amino acid sequence: CASSLTSGGNEQFF.

The chain joins TRBV7-9 to TRBJ1-3, with no clear D. This CDR3 is 16 amino acids long. The V gene's germline CDR1 is SEHNR and CDR2 FQNEAQ (reference sequence). Between the trimmed V and J ends, which lost 5 bases and 0 bases, there was a span of 14 bases. DNA of the CDR3: TGTGCCAGCAGCGACCGAGGGCAGGTCTCTGGAAACACCATATATTTT. Its protein product is CASSDRGQVSGNTIYF.

This clone has more than one count but fewer than ten. V usage is TRBV20-1 and J usage is TRBJ2-1, with unresolved D. With 3 bases removed from V and 7 bases from J, the gap between germline ends came to 4 bases. CDR1 is DFQATT and CDR2 is SNEGSKA in the germline V gene (reference sequence). This CDR3 has 10 amino acids. CDR3 residues: CSASPNEQFF. As DNA, the CDR3 is TGCAGTGCTAGTCCAAATGAGCAGTTCTTC.

The V gene is TRBV6-6, the J gene TRBJ2-2; 10 nucleotides match TRBD1. V shed 10 bases, J shed 4 bases, and the junction held 9 bases outside the gene matches. The CDR3 contains 15 residues. The germline gives CDR1 MNHNY, CDR2 SVGAGI (reference sequence). The CDR3 sequence: CATVDRGRFTGELFF. As DNA, the CDR3 is TGTGCCACCGTAGACAGGGGGCGCTTCACCGGGGAGCTGTTTTTT.

The chain recombines TRBV19 with TRBJ1-6; 10 nucleotides agree with TRBD1. This CDR3 region has 17 residues. V lost 5 bases and J lost 6; bases outside the gene matches: 10. In germline, CDR1 is LNHDA, CDR2 SQIVND (reference sequence). The CDR3 loop is CASSSLTGTGVNSPLHF. The CDR3 DNA reads TGTGCCAGTAGTTCCCTCACCGGGACAGGGGTTAATTCACCCCTCCACTTT.

The rearrangement links TRBV5-1 to TRBJ1-5, with 7 bases fitting TRBD1. The CDR3 loop spans 15 amino acids. V shed 4 bases and J 4 bases; nucleotides not matched to a gene: 8. CDR1 is SGHRS, CDR2 YFSETQ, per germline. The CDR3 DNA follows: TGCGCCAGCAGCCCCGGGACAGAGCCTAATCAGCCCCAGCATTTT. Translating gives CASSPGTEPNQPQHF.

The gene calls are TRBV28 and TRBJ2-1, with D possibly matching TRBD2 (6 bases). Trimming pared 2 bases from V and 9 bases from J, leaving 11 bases between. Germline V gives CDR1 MDHEN, CDR2 SYDVKM. This CDR3 contains 13 residues. The DNA for the CDR3 is TGTGCCAGCAGTTTAGGGGACTTCGGTGAGCAGTTCTTC. As protein: CASSLGDFGEQFF.

The chain couples TRBV10-2 to TRBJ2-1; D possibly corresponds to TRBD1 (5 bases). V was trimmed by 1 base and J by 6 bases, leaving 10 bases between them. This CDR3 has 14 residues. Germline V gives CDR1 WSHSY, CDR2 SAAADI. As DNA, the CDR3 is TGCGCCAGCAGTGAGTGGTTAGGGGCCAATGAGCAGTTCTTC. Its protein product is CASSEWLGANEQFF.

The chain recombines TRBV3-1 (or the pseudogene TRBV3-2) with TRBJ1-5, with D perhaps matching TRBD1 (6 bases). CDR3 length: 15 residues. V lost 1 base and J lost 3, with 10 bases in between. Germline V gene data show CDR1 as LGHDT and CDR2 as YNNKEL (reference sequence). DNA for the CDR3: TGTGCCAGCAGCCAAGGACAGGCTCTCAATCAGCCCCAGCATTTT. Its translation: CASSQGQALNQPQHF.

The J gene is TRBJ1-4, the V gene TRBV5-1; D gene ambiguous. The CDR3 is 15 residues long. V was pared by 1 base and J by 4 bases, with 11 bases between. Germline lookup yields CDR1 SGHRS and CDR2 YFSETQ. Written as DNA, the CDR3 is TGCGCCAGCAGCTTGCTGGGCCGCGTTAATGAAAAACTGTTTTTT. Protein sequence: CASSLLGRVNEKLFF.

This clone is a singleton in its sample. The chain is built from TRBV3-1 (or the pseudogene TRBV3-2) and TRBJ2-1; tentatively, D is TRBD1 (6 bases). The CDR3 sequence is 13 residues long. V was trimmed by 2 bases and J by 9 bases, leaving 11 bases between them. Germline values: CDR1 LGHDT, CDR2 YNNKEL (reference sequence). For the CDR3, the DNA is TGTGCCAGCAGCCAACCAGGGGAGACTGAGCAGTTCTTC. This sequence encodes CASSQPGETEQFF.